The next 9 T cell receptor beta chains were all read from a single sample in a study of T cell responses to AZD1222 COVID-19 vaccine. Profiled with immunoSEQ multiplex PCR; TCRdb holds only in-frame clones, not every one. Among some 170,000 clones listed, about 89% were seen once. Here the sequenced sample was peripheral blood, taken 28 days after the second AZD1222 dose. The receptors originated from an adult who received the AZD1222 COVID-19 vaccine.

This rearrangement joins TRBV6-5 to TRBJ1-6; a possible D gene is TRBD1 (5 bases). This CDR3 has 16 amino acids. The V and J ends lost 4 bases and 5 bases respectively, with 15 bases between them. The germline V gene has CDR1 MNHEY and CDR2 SVGAGI. In DNA, the CDR3 is TGTGCCAGCAGTTGGCTTCCAGGGAAAGATAATTCACCCCTCCACTTT. Translated: CASSWLPGKDNSPLHF.

V usage is TRBV7-9 and J usage is TRBJ2-7; D perhaps matches TRBD1 (6 bases). Germline V gene lookup returns CDR1 SEHNR and CDR2 FQNEAQ (reference sequence). There are 14 residues in the CDR3. V shed 5 bases and J shed 0 bases, with 11 bases lying between them. The CDR3 here is CASSRQASSYEQYF. For the CDR3, the DNA is TGTGCCAGCAGCCGACAGGCGAGCTCCTACGAGCAGTACTTC. Complete variable domain (other parts from reference TRBV7-9 and TRBJ2-7): DTGVSQNPRHKITKRGQNVTFRCDPISEHNRLYWYRQTLGQGPEFLTYFQNEAQLEKSRLLSDRFSAERPKGSFSTLEIQRTEQGDSAMYLCASSRQASSYEQYFGPGTRLTVT.

The chain employs TRBV7-8 and TRBJ2-3; possibly TRBD1 or TRBD2 for D (6 bases each). Germline V gives CDR1 SGHVS, CDR2 FQNEAQ. This CDR3 is 17 amino acids long. The germline V and J ends were trimmed by 3 bases and 0 bases, with 16 bases remaining between them. The CDR3 is CASSFAGDFSSTDTQYF. CDR3 bases: TGTGCCAGCAGCTTCGCAGGGGACTTCTCTAGCACAGATACGCAGTATTTT.

The rearrangement links TRBV6-2 or TRBV6-3 to TRBJ1-1, with D tentatively TRBD1 (5 bases). V gave up 0 bases and J gave up 4 bases, with 9 bases separating them. Germline loops: CDR1 MNHEY, CDR2 SVGEGT. CDR3 length: 14 amino acids. DNA of the CDR3: TGTGCCAGCAGTTACTCGACCAGGGCCACTGAAGCTTTCTTT. It codes for CASSYSTRATEAFF.

The genes are TRBV7-9 and TRBJ1-5, with 7 bases fitting TRBD1. Germline CDR1 is SEHNR and CDR2 is FQNEAQ (reference sequence). V lost 5 bases, J lost 3 bases, and 7 bases stayed unmatched. The CDR3 runs 15 residues. For the CDR3, the DNA is TGTGCCAGCAGCCCGGGACAGTTCGACAATCAGCCCCAGCATTTT. Protein product: CASSPGQFDNQPQHF. The entire variable domain, with the rest obtained from reference TRBV7-9 and TRBJ1-5, is as follows: DTGVSQNPRHKITKRGQNVTFRCDPISEHNRLYWYRQTLGQGPEFLTYFQNEAQLEKSRLLSDRFSAERPKGSFSTLEIQRTEQGDSAMYLCASSPGQFDNQPQHFGDGTRLSIL.

The J gene is TRBJ1-1, the V gene TRBV18; TRBD1 is a possible D gene (5 bases). Deletions cut 2 bases from V and 3 bases from J, with 13 bases between. Germline CDR1 reads KGHSH; CDR2 reads LQKENI. The CDR3 sequence is 15 residues long. The CDR3 DNA is TGTGCCAGCTCACCAAGCAGGGTGAGGTACACTGAAGCTTTCTTT. It specifies CASSPSRVRYTEAFF.

The V call is TRBV5-6, the J call TRBJ1-5; tentatively, D is TRBD1 (5 bases). In germline, CDR1 is SGHDT, CDR2 YYEEEE. V gave up 4 bases and J gave up 8 bases, with 19 bases separating them. The CDR3 contains 15 residues. The CDR3 DNA reads TGTGCCAGCAGCCCATGGGCGGCAGGGAGGAAGCCCCAGCATTTT. Protein product: CASSPWAAGRKPQHF.

This chain joins TRBV7-9 and TRBJ1-5; D unclear. The ends were cut back, 0 bases at V and 5 bases at J, with 8 bases in the middle. The CDR3 loop spans 14 amino acids. The germline V gene has CDR1 SEHNR and CDR2 FQNEAQ (reference sequence). The CDR3 region has the DNA TGTGCCAGCAGCTTAGCGCCAGGAGATCAGCCCCAGCATTTT. It is translated as CASSLAPGDQPQHF.

The chain uses TRBV6-1 and TRBJ1-2; a possible D gene is TRBD1 (5 bases). There are 14 residues in the CDR3. Looked up from germline, CDR1 is MNHNS and CDR2 is SASEGT. The V and J ends lost 0 bases and 8 bases respectively, with 13 bases between them. The CDR3 DNA reads TGTGCCAGCAGTGAAGCTGGGCAAGAGGGGGGCTACACCTTC. This gives the protein CASSEAGQEGGYTF.